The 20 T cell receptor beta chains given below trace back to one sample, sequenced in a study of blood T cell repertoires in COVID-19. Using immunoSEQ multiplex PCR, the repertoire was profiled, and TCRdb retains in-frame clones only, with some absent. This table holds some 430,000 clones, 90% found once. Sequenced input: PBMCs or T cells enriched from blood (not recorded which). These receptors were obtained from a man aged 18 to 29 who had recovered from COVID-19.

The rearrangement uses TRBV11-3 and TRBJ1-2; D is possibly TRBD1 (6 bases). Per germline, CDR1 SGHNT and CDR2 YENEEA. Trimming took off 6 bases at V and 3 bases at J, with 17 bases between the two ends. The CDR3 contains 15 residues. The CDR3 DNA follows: TGTGCCAGCAGTAACCCAGGGAAGGGGGACTATGGCTACACCTTC. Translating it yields CASSNPGKGDYGYTF.

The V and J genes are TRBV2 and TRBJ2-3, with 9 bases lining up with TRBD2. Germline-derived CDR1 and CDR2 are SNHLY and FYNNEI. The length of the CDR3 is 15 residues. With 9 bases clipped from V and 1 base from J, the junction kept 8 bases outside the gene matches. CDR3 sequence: CARAGGPAGTDTQYF. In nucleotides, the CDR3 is TGTGCCAGGGCGGGAGGGCCTGCCGGCACAGATACGCAGTATTTT.

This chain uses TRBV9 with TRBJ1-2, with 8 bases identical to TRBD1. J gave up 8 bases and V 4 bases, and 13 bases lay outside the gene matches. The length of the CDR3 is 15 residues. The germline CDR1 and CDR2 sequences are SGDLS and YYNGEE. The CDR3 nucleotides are TGTGCCAGCAGCCAAAACCCGACAGGGGTGATGGGCTACACCTTC. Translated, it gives CASSQNPTGVMGYTF.

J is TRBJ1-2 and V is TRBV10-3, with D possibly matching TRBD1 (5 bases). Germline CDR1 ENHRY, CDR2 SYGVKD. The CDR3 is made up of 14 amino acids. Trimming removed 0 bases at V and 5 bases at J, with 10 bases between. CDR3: CAISESGQPYGYTF. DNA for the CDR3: TGTGCCATCAGTGAGTCGGGGCAGCCTTATGGCTACACCTTC.

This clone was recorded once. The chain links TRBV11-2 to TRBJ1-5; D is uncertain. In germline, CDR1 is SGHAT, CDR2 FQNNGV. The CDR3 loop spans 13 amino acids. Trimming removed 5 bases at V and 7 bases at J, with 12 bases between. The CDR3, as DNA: TGTGCCAGCAGCCCAGAGTTGGGCCAGCCCCAGCATTTT. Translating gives CASSPELGQPQHF.

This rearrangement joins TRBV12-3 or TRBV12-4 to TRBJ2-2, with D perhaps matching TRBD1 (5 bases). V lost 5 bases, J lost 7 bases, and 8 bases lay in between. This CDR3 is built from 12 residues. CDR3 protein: CASSPGNGELFF. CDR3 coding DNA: TGTGCCAGCAGTCCAGGGAACGGGGAGCTGTTTTTT.

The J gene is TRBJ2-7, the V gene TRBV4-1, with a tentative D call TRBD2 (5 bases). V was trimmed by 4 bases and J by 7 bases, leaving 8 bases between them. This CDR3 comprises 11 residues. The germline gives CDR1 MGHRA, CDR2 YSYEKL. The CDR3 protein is CASSPGLEQYF. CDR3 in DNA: TGCGCCAGCAGCCCCGGACTGGAGCAGTACTTC.

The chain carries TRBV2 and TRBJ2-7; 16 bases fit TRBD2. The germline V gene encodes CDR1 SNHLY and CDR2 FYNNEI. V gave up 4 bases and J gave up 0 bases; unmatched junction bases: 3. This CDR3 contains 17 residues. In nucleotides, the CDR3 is TGTGCCAGCAGTGGGGGACTAGCGGGAGGGGGCTCCTACGAGCAGTACTTC. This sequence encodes CASSGGLAGGGSYEQYF.

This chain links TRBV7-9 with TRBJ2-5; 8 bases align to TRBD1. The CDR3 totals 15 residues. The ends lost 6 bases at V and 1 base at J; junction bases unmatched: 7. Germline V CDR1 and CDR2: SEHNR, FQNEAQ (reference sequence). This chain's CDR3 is CASSQGAGSQETQYF. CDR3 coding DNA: TGTGCCAGCAGTCAGGGGGCGGGCAGCCAAGAGACCCAGTACTTC.

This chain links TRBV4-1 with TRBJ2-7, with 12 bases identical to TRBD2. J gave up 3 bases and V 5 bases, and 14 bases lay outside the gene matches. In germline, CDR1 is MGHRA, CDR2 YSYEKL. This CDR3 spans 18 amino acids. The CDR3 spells CASSWRTSGTPTFYEQYF. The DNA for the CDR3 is TGCGCCAGCAGCTGGCGGACTAGCGGGACCCCAACTTTCTACGAGCAGTACTTC.

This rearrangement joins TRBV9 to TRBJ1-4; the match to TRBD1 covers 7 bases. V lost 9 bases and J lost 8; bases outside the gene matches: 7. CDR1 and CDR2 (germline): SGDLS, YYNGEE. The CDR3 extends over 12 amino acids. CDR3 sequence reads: CAKLGTDEKLFF. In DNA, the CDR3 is TGTGCCAAACTGGGGACAGACGAAAAACTGTTTTTT.

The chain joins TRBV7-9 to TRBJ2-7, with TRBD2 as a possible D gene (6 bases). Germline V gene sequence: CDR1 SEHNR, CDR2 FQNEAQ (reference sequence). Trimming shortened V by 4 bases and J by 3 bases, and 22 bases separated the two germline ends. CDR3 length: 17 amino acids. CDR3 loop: CASSSAEGSGLFYEQYF. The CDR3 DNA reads TGTGCCAGCAGCTCGGCTGAGGGCTCGGGACTGTTCTACGAGCAGTACTTC.

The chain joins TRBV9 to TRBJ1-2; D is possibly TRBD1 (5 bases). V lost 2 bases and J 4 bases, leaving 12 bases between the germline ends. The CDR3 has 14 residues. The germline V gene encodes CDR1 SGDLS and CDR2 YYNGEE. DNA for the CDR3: TGTGCCAGCAGCGTTCAGGGTGGTGGCTATGGCTACACCTTC. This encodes CASSVQGGGYGYTF.

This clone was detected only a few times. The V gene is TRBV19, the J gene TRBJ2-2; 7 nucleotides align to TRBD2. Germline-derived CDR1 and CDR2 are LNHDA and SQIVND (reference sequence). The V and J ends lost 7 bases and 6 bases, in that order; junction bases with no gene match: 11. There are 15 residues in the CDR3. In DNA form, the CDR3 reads TGTGCCAGTATTGGAGGCGGGAGATCTTCCGGGGAGCTGTTTTTT. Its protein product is CASIGGGRSSGELFF.

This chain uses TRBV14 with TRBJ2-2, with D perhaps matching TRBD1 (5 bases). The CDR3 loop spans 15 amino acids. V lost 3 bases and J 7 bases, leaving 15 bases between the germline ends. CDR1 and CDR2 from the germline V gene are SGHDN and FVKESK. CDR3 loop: CASSHGQGNGGELFF. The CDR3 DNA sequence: TGTGCCAGCAGCCACGGGCAGGGAAATGGCGGGGAGCTGTTTTTT.

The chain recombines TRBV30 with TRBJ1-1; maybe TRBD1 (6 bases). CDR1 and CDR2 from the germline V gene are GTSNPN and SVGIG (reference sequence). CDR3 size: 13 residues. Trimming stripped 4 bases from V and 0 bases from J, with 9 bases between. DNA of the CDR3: TGTGCCTGGATGGGACACTTGAACACTGAAGCTTTCTTT. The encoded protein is CAWMGHLNTEAFF.

The CDR3 coding sequence is TGTGCCAGCAGATCTGCCCCGCGGGGTGAAAAACTGTTTTTT. Translating it yields CASRSAPRGEKLFF. The chain recombines TRBV27 with TRBJ1-4, with D unclear. This CDR3 has 14 residues. V was trimmed by 6 bases and J by 7 bases, leaving 15 bases between them. The germline V gene has CDR1 MNHEY and CDR2 SMNVEV (reference sequence).

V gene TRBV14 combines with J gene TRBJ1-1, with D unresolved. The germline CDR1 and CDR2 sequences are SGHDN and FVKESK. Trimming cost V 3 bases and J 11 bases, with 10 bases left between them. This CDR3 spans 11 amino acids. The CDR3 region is CASSQGVAAFF. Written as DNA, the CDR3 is TGTGCCAGCAGCCAGGGAGTAGCGGCTTTCTTT.

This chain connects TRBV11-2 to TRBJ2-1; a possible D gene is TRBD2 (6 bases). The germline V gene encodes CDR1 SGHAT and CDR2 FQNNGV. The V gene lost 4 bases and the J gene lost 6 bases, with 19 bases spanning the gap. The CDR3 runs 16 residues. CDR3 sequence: CASSSETGTGSNEQFF. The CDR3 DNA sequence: TGTGCCAGCAGCTCTGAAACCGGGACTGGTAGCAATGAGCAGTTCTTC.

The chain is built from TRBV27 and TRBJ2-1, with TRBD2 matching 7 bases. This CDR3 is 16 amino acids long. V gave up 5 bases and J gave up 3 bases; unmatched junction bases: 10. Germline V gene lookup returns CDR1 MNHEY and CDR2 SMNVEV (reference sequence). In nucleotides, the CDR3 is TGTGCCAGCAGTACTCAGACTAGCCAGTTCTACAATGAGCAGTTCTTC. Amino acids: CASSTQTSQFYNEQFF.